Below, one T cell receptor (beta chain) is given with its context. The antigen is not known. Gene labels here are mouse ones. This sample stems from a study of tissue T cells after allogeneic stem cell transplantation. Study results and limitations: Anatomically similar tissues had similar TCR repertoires within each patient. In patients and mice, blood and spleen missed much of tissue repertoire. Which tissue TCRs were alloreactive or antigen-specific was not determined. Some clones might be persisting host cells. Shared clones across patients were few; motif clustering revealed tissue-specific shared signatures.

The protocol was immunoSEQ multiplex PCR, while the TCRdb copy is restricted to in-frame clones and leaves out a portion. This sample has nearly 50,000 clones; roughly 75% occur once, and the top ten carry approximately 0.7%. The origin of this receptor is a pool of C57BL/6 mice in good health. Sequencing was done on a sample of sorted cells pooled from one or two spleens.

The sequenced part of the CDR3 DNA is TGTGCCTGGAGTCTAGAGGGGGGTTCTGGAAATACGCTCTAT. Translation: CAWSLEGGSGNTLY. The CDR3 reads in full as CAWSLEGGSGNTLYF. This chain joins TRBV31 and TRBJ1-3; tentatively, D is TRBD1 (6 bases). The read falls 1 residue short of the CDR3 end, and the missing part is taken from the germline J gene. This CDR3 is built from 15 residues. Germline CDR1 and CDR2: GKSSPN and SITVG. Trimming removed 0 bases at V and 0 bases at J, with 9 bases between. The whole variable domain, filled in from reference TRBV31 and TRBJ1-3, reads AQTIHQWPVAEIKAVGSPLSLGCTIKGKSSPNLYWYWQATGGTLQQLFYSITVGQVESVVQLNLSASRPKDDQFILSTEKLLLSHSGFYLCAWSLEGGSGNTLYFGEGSRLIVV.